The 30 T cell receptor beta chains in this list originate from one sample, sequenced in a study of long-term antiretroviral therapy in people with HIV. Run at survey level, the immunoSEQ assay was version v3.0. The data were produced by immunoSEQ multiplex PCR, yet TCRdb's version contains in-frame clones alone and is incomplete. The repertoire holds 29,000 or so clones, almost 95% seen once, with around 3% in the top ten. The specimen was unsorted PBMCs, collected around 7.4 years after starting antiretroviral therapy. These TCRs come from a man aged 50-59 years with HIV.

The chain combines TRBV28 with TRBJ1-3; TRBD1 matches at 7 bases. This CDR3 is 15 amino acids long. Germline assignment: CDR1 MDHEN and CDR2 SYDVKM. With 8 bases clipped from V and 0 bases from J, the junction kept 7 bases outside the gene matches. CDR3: CASAKGAGSGNTIYF. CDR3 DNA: TGTGCCAGCGCTAAGGGGGCGGGCTCTGGAAACACCATATATTTT.

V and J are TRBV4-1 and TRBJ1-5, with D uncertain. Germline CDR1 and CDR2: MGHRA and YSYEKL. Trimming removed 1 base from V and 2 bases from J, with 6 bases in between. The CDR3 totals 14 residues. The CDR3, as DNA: TGCGCCAGCAGCCAAGTGCGGGGCAATCAGCCCCAGCATTTT. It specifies CASSQVRGNQPQHF.

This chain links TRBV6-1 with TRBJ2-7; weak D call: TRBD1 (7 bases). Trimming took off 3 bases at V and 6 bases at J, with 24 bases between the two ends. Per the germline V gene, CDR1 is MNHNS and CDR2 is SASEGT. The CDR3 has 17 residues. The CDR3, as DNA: TGTGCCAGCAGTGACGATGAGGACAGGCTTCAGGGGGGCGAGCAGTACTTC. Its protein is CASSDDEDRLQGGEQYF.

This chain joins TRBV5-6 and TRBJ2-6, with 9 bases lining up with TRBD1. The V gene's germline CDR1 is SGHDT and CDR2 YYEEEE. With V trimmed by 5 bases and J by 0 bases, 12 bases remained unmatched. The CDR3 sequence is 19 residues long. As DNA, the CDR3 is TGTGCCAGCAGTTTTCCGGGACAGGGCGCAGTCTCTGGGGCCAACGTCCTGACTTTC. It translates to CASSFPGQGAVSGANVLTF.

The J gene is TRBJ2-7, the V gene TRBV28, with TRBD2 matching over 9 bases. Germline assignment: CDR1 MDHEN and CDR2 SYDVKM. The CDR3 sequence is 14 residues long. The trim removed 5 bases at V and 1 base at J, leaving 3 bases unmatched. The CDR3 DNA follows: TGTGCCAGCAGTAGCGGGGGGCCTTCCTACGAGCAGTACTTC. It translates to CASSSGGPSYEQYF.

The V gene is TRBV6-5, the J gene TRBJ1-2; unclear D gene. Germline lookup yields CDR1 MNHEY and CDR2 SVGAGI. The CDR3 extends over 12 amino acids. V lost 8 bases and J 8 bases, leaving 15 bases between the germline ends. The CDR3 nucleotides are TGTGCCAGCGCCGGAGGGATCCAAGGCTACACCTTC. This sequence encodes CASAGGIQGYTF.

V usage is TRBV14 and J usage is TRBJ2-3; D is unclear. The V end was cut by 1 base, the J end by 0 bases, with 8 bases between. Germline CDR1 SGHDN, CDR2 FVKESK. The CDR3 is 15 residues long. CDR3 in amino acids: CASSQGVASTDTQYF. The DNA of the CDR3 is TGTGCCAGCAGCCAAGGTGTTGCTAGCACAGATACGCAGTATTTT.

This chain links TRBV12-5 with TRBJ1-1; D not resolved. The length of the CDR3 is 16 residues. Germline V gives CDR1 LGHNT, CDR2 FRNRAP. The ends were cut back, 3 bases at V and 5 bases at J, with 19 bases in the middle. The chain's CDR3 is CASGLGRGPLGTEAFF. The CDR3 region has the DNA TGTGCTAGTGGTTTAGGGAGAGGGCCCCTTGGGACTGAAGCTTTCTTT.

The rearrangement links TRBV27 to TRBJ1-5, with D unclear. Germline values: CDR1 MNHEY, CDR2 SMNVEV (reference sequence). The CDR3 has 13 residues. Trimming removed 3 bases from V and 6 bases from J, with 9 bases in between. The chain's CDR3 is CASSLRGFQPQHF. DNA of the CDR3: TGTGCCAGCAGTTTGCGAGGGTTTCAGCCCCAGCATTTT.

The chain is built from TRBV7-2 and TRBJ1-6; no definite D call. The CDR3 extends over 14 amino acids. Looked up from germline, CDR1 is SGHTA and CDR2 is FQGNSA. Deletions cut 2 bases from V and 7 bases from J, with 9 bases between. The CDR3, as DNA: TGTGCCAGCAGCTTATCCGAACTGAATTCACCCCTCCACTTT. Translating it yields CASSLSELNSPLHF.

CDR3 nucleotide sequence: TGTGCCAGCTCACTTCGACAGGACGGTGAAGCTTTCTTT. Its translation is CASSLRQDGEAFF. V and J are TRBV18 and TRBJ1-1, with a tentative D call TRBD1 (6 bases). With 4 bases removed from V and 7 bases from J, the gap between germline ends came to 13 bases. CDR3 length: 13 residues. The germline CDR1 and CDR2 sequences are KGHSH and LQKENI.

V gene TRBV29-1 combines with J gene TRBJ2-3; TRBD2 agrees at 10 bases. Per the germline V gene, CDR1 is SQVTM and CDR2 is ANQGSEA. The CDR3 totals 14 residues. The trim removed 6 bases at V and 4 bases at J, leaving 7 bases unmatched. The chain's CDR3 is CSVRGSGGSDTQYF. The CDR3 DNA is TGCAGCGTGAGGGGTAGCGGGGGGTCAGATACGCAGTATTTT.

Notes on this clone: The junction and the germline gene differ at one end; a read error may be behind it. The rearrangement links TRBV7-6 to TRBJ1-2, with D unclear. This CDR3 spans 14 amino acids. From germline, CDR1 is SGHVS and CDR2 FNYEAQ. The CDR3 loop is CASSPDPGYYGYTF. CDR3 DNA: TGTGCCAGCAGCCCGGACCCCGGGTACTACGGCTACACCTTC.

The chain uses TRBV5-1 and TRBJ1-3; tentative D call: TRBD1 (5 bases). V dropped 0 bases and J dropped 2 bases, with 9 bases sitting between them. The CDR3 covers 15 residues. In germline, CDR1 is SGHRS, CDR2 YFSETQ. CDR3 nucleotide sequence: TGCGCCAGCAGCTTGGAAGGGGACCCTGGAAACACCATATATTTT. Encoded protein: CASSLEGDPGNTIYF.

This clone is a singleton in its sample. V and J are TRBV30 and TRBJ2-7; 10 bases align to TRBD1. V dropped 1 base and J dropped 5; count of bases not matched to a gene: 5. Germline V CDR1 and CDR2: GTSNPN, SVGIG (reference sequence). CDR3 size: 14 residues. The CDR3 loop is CAWSGGQGSNEQYF. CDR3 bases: TGTGCCTGGAGTGGGGGACAGGGGTCCAACGAGCAGTACTTC.

The CDR3 spells CASSYSWGTEAFF. For the CDR3, the DNA is TGTGCCAGCAGTTACTCGTGGGGCACTGAAGCTTTCTTT. J is TRBJ1-1 and V is TRBV6-6; D remains ambiguous. V was clipped by 0 bases and J by 4 bases, with 6 bases between them. Germline CDR1 reads MNHNY; CDR2 reads SVGAGI (reference sequence). The CDR3 is made up of 13 amino acids.

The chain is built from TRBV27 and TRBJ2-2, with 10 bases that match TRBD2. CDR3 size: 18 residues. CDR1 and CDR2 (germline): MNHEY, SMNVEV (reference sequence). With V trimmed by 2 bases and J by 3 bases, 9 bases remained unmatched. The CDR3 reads CASSLRGSGGTYTGELFF. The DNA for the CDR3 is TGTGCCAGCAGTTTACGGGGTAGCGGGGGGACTTACACCGGGGAGCTGTTTTTT.

The CDR3 coding sequence is TGTGCCAGCAGCGGGACTAGCGGGGGAGAGACCCAGTACTTC. Encoded protein: CASSGTSGGETQYF. The chain has TRBV11-3 and TRBJ2-5; 14 bases map to TRBD2. The CDR3 contains 14 residues. V was pared by 5 bases and J by 4 bases, with 0 bases of the junction left unmatched. CDR1 is SGHNT and CDR2 is YENEEA in the germline V gene. The entire variable domain, with the rest obtained from reference TRBV11-3 and TRBJ2-5, is as follows: EAGVVQSPRYKIIEKKQPVAFWCNPISGHNTLYWYLQNLGQGPELLIRYENEEAVDDSQLPKDRFSAERLKGVDSTLKIQPAELGDSAVYLCASSGTSGGETQYFGPGTRLLVL.

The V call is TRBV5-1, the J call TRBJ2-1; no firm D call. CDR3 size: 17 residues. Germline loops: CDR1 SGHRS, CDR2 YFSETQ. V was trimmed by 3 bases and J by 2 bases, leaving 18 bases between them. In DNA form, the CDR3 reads TGCGCCAGCAGCTCCCGGCCGCCAGGCCAAGCCTACAATGAGCAGTTCTTC. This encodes CASSSRPPGQAYNEQFF.

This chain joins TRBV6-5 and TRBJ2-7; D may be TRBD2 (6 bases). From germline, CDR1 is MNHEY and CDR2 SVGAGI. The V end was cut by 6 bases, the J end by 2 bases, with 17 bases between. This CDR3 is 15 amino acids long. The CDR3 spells CASRPPGLRAYEQYF. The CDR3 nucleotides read TGTGCCAGCAGACCTCCGGGACTGCGGGCCTACGAGCAGTACTTC.

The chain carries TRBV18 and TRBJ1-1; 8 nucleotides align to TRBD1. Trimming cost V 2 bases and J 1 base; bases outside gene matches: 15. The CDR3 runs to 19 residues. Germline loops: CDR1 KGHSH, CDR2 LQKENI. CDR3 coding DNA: TGTGCCAGCTCACCAAGGGCGGTGGACAGGGCCGACTGGAACACTGAAGCTTTCTTT. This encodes CASSPRAVDRADWNTEAFF.

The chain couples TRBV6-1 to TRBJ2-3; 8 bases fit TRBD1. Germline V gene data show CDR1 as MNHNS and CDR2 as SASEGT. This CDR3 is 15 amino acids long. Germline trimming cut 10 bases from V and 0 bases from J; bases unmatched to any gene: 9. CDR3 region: CATRTGPSSTDTQYF. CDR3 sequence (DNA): TGTGCCACTCGGACAGGGCCTTCTAGCACAGATACGCAGTATTTT.

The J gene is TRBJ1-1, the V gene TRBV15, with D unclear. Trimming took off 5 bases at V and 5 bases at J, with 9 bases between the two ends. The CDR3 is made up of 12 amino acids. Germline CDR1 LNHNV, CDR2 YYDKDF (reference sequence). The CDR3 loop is CATSWRGTEAFF. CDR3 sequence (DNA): TGTGCCACCAGCTGGAGAGGGACTGAAGCTTTCTTT. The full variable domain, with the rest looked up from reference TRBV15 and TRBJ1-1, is DAMVIQNPRYQVTQFGKPVTLSCSQTLNHNVMYWYQQKSSQAPKLLFHYYDKDFNNEADTPDNFQSRRPNTSFCFLDIRSPGLGDTAMYLCATSWRGTEAFFGQGTRLTVV.

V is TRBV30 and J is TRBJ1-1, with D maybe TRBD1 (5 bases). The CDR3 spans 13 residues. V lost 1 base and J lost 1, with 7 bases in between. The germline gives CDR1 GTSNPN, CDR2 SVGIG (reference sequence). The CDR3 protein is CAWSEGPNTEAFF. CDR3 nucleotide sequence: TGTGCCTGGAGTGAGGGACCGAACACTGAAGCTTTCTTT.

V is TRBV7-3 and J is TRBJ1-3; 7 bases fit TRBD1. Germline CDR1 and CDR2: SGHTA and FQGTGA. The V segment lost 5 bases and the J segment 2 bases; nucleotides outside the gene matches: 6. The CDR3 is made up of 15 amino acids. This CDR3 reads CASSQGGGTGNTIYF. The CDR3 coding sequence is TGTGCCAGCAGCCAGGGGGGGGGCACTGGAAACACCATATATTTT.

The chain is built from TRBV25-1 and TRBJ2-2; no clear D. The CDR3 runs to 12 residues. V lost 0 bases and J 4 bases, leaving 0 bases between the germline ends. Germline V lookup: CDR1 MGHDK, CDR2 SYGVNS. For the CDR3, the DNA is TGTGCCAGCAGTGAATACACCGGGGAGCTGTTTTTT. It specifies CASSEYTGELFF.

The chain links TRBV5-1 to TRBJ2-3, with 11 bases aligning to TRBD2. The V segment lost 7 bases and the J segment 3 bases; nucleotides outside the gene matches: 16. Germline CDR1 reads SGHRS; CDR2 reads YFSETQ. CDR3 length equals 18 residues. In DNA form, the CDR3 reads TGCGCCAGCCGCGGACTAGCGGGTTCTCTCTGGGGGACAGATACGCAGTATTTT. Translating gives CASRGLAGSLWGTDTQYF.

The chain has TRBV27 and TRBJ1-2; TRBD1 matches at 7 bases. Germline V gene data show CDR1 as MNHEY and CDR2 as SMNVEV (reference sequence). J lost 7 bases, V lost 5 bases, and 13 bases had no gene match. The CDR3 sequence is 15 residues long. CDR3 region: CASSPIPPGGFGYTF. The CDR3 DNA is TGTGCCAGCAGTCCCATTCCGCCAGGGGGTTTTGGCTACACCTTC.

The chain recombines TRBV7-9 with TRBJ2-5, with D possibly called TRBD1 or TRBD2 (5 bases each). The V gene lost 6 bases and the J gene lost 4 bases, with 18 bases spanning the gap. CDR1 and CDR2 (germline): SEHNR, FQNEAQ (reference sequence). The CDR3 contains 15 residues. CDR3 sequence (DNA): TGTGCCAGCAGTGGATGGGAAGGGACCAGAGAGACCCAGTACTTC. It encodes CASSGWEGTRETQYF.

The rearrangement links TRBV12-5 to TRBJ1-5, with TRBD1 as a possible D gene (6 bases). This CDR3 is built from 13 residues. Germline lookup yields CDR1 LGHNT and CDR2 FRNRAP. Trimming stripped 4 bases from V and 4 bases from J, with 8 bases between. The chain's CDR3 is CASGSQGNQPQHF. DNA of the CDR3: TGTGCTAGTGGTTCCCAGGGGAATCAGCCCCAGCATTTT.